The 10 T cell receptor beta chains presented below share a single source sample, sequenced in a study of blood T cell repertoires in COVID-19. The assay was immunoSEQ multiplex PCR, and TCRdb's table has in-frame clones only and misses some. The sample gives hundreds of thousands of clones, approximately 88% of which show up once; approximately 1% is in the top ten. Sequences were obtained from PBMCs or T cells enriched from blood (not recorded which). Receptor source: a woman younger than 45 who had recovered from COVID-19.

The gene calls are TRBV7-3 and TRBJ2-3, with TRBD2 matching 9 bases. CDR1 SGHTA and CDR2 FQGTGA come from the germline V gene. V trimming: 5 bases; J trimming: 2 bases; junction bases outside the gene matches: 8. The CDR3 loop spans 16 amino acids. The CDR3 DNA sequence: TGTGCCAGCAGCCCCGGAACTAGCGGGTTCACAGATACGCAGTATTTT. This encodes CASSPGTSGFTDTQYF. The full variable domain, rest sourced from reference TRBV7-3 and TRBJ2-3, is GAGVSQTPSNKVTEKGKYVELRCDPISGHTALYWYRQSLGQGPEFLIYFQGTGAADDSGLPNDRFFAVRPEGSVSTLKIQRTERGDSAVYLCASSPGTSGFTDTQYFGPGTRLTVL.

The CDR3 region is CASSYQGTVYGYTF. The CDR3 region has the DNA TGTGCCAGCAGTTACCAAGGGACAGTCTATGGCTACACCTTC. V gene TRBV6-2 or TRBV6-3 combines with J gene TRBJ1-2; 7 bases agree with TRBD1. The CDR3 contains 14 residues. The germline V gene encodes CDR1 MNHEY and CDR2 SVGEGT. The V and J ends lost 2 bases and 4 bases, in that order; junction bases with no gene match: 4.

The gene calls are TRBV28 and TRBJ1-2, with D unclear. The CDR3 is 17 residues long. V lost 3 bases, J lost 2 bases, and 19 bases lay in between. The germline CDR1 and CDR2 sequences are MDHEN and SYDVKM. The CDR3 nucleotides are TGTGCCAGCAGTTTTGCATTAAGGAGTACGGCAAACTATGGCTACACCTTC. Its protein is CASSFALRSTANYGYTF.

This chain joins TRBV9 and TRBJ1-3; the D is unclear. From germline, CDR1 is SGDLS and CDR2 YYNGEE. This CDR3 comprises 16 residues. Trimming took off 0 bases at V and 4 bases at J, with 14 bases between the two ends. The CDR3 here is CASSVDSISWGNTIYF. CDR3 DNA: TGTGCCAGCAGCGTAGATAGCATATCTTGGGGAAACACCATATATTTT.

The genes are TRBV5-1 and TRBJ2-7, with TRBD2 matching over 7 bases. The CDR3 totals 16 residues. Germline loops: CDR1 SGHRS, CDR2 YFSETQ. V lost 0 bases, J lost 5 bases, and 11 bases stayed unmatched. CDR3 loop: CASSLAGKGGFNEQYF. CDR3 DNA sequence: TGCGCCAGCAGCTTGGCCGGAAAGGGAGGGTTCAACGAGCAGTACTTC.

The CDR3 bases are TGCAGCGTCTGGGGGAGGGCTGGGGGCACAGATACGCAGTATTTT. This translates into CSVWGRAGGTDTQYF. J is TRBJ2-3 and V is TRBV29-1, with 7 bases fitting TRBD2. With V trimmed by 6 bases and J by 1 base, 10 bases remained unmatched. From germline, CDR1 is SQVTM and CDR2 ANQGSEA. This CDR3 region has 15 residues.

The genes are TRBV28 and TRBJ1-1; D remains unclear. Germline V CDR1 and CDR2: MDHEN, SYDVKM. The CDR3 runs to 14 residues. Between the trimmed V and J ends, which lost 7 bases and 3 bases, there was a span of 15 bases. The CDR3 here is CASTQFGLYTEAFF. Here the CDR3 DNA reads TGTGCCAGCACTCAATTCGGTTTGTACACTGAAGCTTTCTTT.

In nucleotides, the CDR3 is TGTGCCAGCAGCCCAAGGGAACAGGGGAGCTCCTATAATTCACCCCTCCACTTT. Translating gives CASSPREQGSSYNSPLHF. This chain links TRBV7-9 with TRBJ1-6; 7 bases are a match to TRBD1. The CDR3 is 18 residues long. V lost 5 bases, J lost 0 bases, and 10 bases stayed unmatched. Germline CDR1 SEHNR, CDR2 FQNEAQ (reference sequence).

The V call is TRBV15, the J call TRBJ2-7; the match to TRBD1 covers 11 bases. The CDR3 contains 14 residues. V lost 7 bases and J lost 3; bases outside the gene matches: 5. Germline V gene sequence: CDR1 LNHNV, CDR2 YYDKDF (reference sequence). The DNA of the CDR3 is TGTGCCACCACGGCGGGGACAGGGGGCTACGAGCAGTACTTC. Its translation: CATTAGTGGYEQYF.

The V and J genes are TRBV5-5 and TRBJ2-2, with D possibly being TRBD1 (5 bases). The ends were cut back, 1 base at V and 7 bases at J, with 11 bases in the middle. The length of the CDR3 is 14 residues. Germline CDR1 and CDR2: SGHKS and YYEKEE (reference sequence). CDR3 sequence reads: CASSLIRGLGELFF. CDR3 in DNA: TGTGCCAGCAGCTTGATTAGGGGTCTCGGGGAGCTGTTTTTT.